This T cell receptor (beta chain) was captured by sequencing in a study of blood T cell repertoires in COVID-19. Clones were read by immunoSEQ multiplex PCR, and TCRdb kept only the in-frame ones, dropping some. The sample lists almost 100,000 clones, roughly nine tenths seen once, with 10% to 13% in the top ten. The clonotype comes from a man aged 50 or older with acute or convalescent COVID-19. The sample was peripheral blood.

In DNA form, the CDR3 reads TGTGCCAGCAGCCCTCAAGGGAGGGGTACGCAGTATTTT. It encodes CASSPQGRGTQYF. The V gene is TRBV3-1 (or the pseudogene TRBV3-2), the J gene TRBJ2-3; 7 bases are a match to TRBD2. This CDR3 contains 13 residues. Trimming removed 4 bases from V and 8 bases from J; junction bases left unmatched: 6. Germline V gene data show CDR1 as LGHDT and CDR2 as YNNKEL (reference sequence).